This entry features one T cell receptor beta chain sequence. No cognate antigen has been identified for it. Base qualities were left out, and no much larger clone turns up one base away. The data stem from a study of cytomegalovirus exposure and HLA in healthy donors (dated by TCRdb to the late 2010s). About the investigation overall: In an earlier analysis of roughly 590 of the donors, 276 Gb of sequence data and some 100 million unique TCR beta sequences from about 190 million T cells were reported. Among some 410 genotyped donors of the cohort, an average of approximately 240,000 unique TCR beta nucleotide sequences were sequenced per donor, about a sixth of them non-productive. Because of strong linkage in the cohort, roughly five DR-DQ haplotypes were treated as single units for association and clustering. The genetic ancestry cluster associated with self-reported Caucasian donors included over 80% of the roughly 410 genotyped donors. HLA typing covered class I and class II loci at four-digit resolution. Besides the first cohort of roughly 660 subjects, a separate validation cohort made up of 95 to 150 different subjects was used. The number of typed donors differed by locus: about 620-640 for A, B, C, DRB1 and DQB1; approximately 520 for DQA1; roughly 600 for DPA1; and about 450 for DPB1. A later analysis re-examined previously published TCR beta repertoires from about 700 donors and added high-resolution HLA genotyping to investigate patterns of TCR occurrence. All discovery cohort repertoires had been generated using a single sequencing platform. An early release that covered approximately 600 HLA-typed donors contained approximately 290 gigabases of sequencing data and some 87 million unique TCR sequences. To predict cytomegalovirus infection status, the study combined high-throughput TCR immunosequencing, statistical association of individual TCRs with disease status, and machine learning. The study aimed to test whether signatures of past pathogen exposure could be identified by cataloging public T cell receptors. The study profiled the T cell repertoires of about 720 subjects by immunosequencing and related them to cytomegalovirus serostatus. The later analysis used no new phenotypic data to find candidate immune exposures, relying instead on TCR beta sequences and their occurrence across donors. Donor age, sex, ethnicity and CMV serostatus were collected together with the repertoire data. In a later genetic analysis, genome-wide SNP genotypes for about three fifths of the roughly 670 donors were used, and that subset was treated as a discovery cohort. An earlier analysis of approximately 580 of the donors used high-throughput TCR beta sequencing to judge whether each TCR beta V gene segment behaved as functional or pseudogenic.

The cohort comprised 710 or so healthy bone marrow donors. At the time of sampling, every cohort member was nominally healthy, though immune exposures that went unrecorded were likely present. The donor was CMV seronegative and belonged to the group of 352 seronegative cohort members. A peripheral blood sample was provided by each donor, and peripheral blood mononuclear cells were used for TCR beta sequencing. The Qiagen DNeasy Blood Extraction Kit was used to extract genomic DNA from the blood cell samples. Library prep was done by the immunoSEQ multiplex PCR assay. The multiplex PCR relied on a mix of 60 forward primers for TCR Vbeta segments and 13 reverse primers for TCR Jbeta segments. The CDR3 region of rearranged TCR beta genes was amplified from genomic DNA with a multiplex PCR assay. Amplified TCR beta libraries were sequenced as 87-base-pair reads on the Illumina HiSeq System. Concerning the study's data processing: Across the 640 or so repertoires, a later analysis counted 60 million to 90 million unique TCR beta chains, roughly 11 million of which were shared by at least two donors. A nearest-neighbor algorithm error-corrected the raw reads and collapsed the reads into unique sequences, merging closely related sequences to remove PCR and sequencing errors. To assign V, D and J gene segments, CDR3 sequences were aligned to IMGT reference sequences. Each retained sequence needed at least a six-nucleotide match to both a V gene segment and a J gene segment. A rearrangement was called productive if the CDR3 had no stop codons and remained in frame with V and J, and every other rearrangement was called non-productive. Following IMGT convention, CDR3 was defined as the stretch from the second conserved V-encoded cysteine up to the conserved J-encoded phenylalanine. The earlier analysis of 587 of the donors excluded sequences that lacked an unambiguous match to a single V gene segment. In an earlier analysis of roughly 500 of the donors, V segments were called functional above 56.7% productive rearrangements and were called segregating when the between-donor standard deviation exceeded 5%. A statistical classification framework was built to diagnose cytomegalovirus status from the catalog of TCR beta chain sequences. In a later analysis, V and J genes were assigned by comparing TCR nucleotide sequences against IMGT/GENE-DB human TR gene sequences. In a later analysis, CDR3 sequences and most-parsimonious VDJ recombination scenarios were assigned using the TCRdist pipeline. A later analysis defined each TCR beta chain by its CDR3 amino acid sequence plus V-gene family, and excluded reads lacking a unique V-gene family. As a way to deal with suspected cross-contamination and a sequencing artifact, a later analysis dropped approximately 570 nucleotide sequences that were highly shared and had low generation probability. A later analysis calculated a clonal expansion index for each public chain from normalized within-repertoire ranks of inferred template counts. In a later analysis, generation probabilities were computed with a VDJ recombination model fitted to out-of-frame rearrangements, and the resulting probabilities were checked against IGoR. In a later analysis, hypergeometric tests were used to score TCR-TCR, TCR-HLA and TCR-CMV co-occurrence, with a repertoire-size bias correction applied to TCR pairs. To estimate false discovery rates, a later analysis permuted the HLA or CMV assignments 20 times. In a later analysis, co-occurring TCRs were grouped using DBSCAN, and TCRdist sequence similarity was added for clustering within HLA-allele-positive subsets. For co-occurrence clustering, repertoires with fewer than 30,000 or more than 120,000 public chains were excluded, along with 5 or 6 repertoires with anomalous nucleotide sharing. TCRdb carries this immuneACCESS record with in-frame sequences only. Its versions omit some clonotypes, under half of them owing to an unresolved V gene in the studies checked, with the rest unexplained. V and J calls plus clone size are reproduced from that table; the DNA served to infer D and trimming. In all, the sample holds about 98,000 clones, and about three quarters of those were seen once. The ten biggest clones cover more than 1.4% of the sample.

General conclusions and limits of the study: A later analysis found that HLA-associated TCR beta chains were more clonally expanded and had lower generation probabilities than equally common non-associated chains. According to a later analysis, TCR association rates differed among HLA loci, with DRB1 alleles showing the most associated TCRs and HLA-C alleles showing the fewest. A further reported finding was that TCR beta sequences accurately predicted the HLA-A and HLA-B alleles for most subjects in the first cohort. Only TCR beta chains were sequenced in this cohort, and the absence of alpha or paired-chain data limited detectable features. A cluster of highly shared sequence variants was judged likely to be a technical artifact of the sequencing pipeline. Because counts were too low, roughly 16 rarely observed V segments, including chromosome 9 orphons, were left out of the earlier analysis of 500 to 750 of the donors. At a false discovery rate of 0.05, a later analysis linked under 20,000 TCR beta sequences to specific HLA alleles. While some public TCRs were present in many individuals, most TCR sequences turned up only very rarely across donors. In an earlier analysis of some 500 of the donors, most TCR beta V segments appeared in productive rearrangements about 90% or about 30% of the time, broadly matching IMGT annotations. In the study, about 150 TCR beta chains were listed as associated with cytomegalovirus. Linkage disequilibrium might explain the correlated functional status among segregating V segments, but an unknown experimental factor could not be excluded. For the cohort, immune exposure information was limited to CMV serostatus. In vitro tests confirmed that a few of the cytomegalovirus-associated TCR beta chains recognize cytomegalovirus antigens. In a later analysis, several top co-occurrence clusters were reported to appear linked to parvovirus B19, influenza, CMV and Epstein-Barr virus. A later analysis found that most CMV-associated TCR beta chains appeared HLA-restricted, with HLA associations seemingly driven largely by CMV exposure. When HLA alleles, especially DR and DQ, strongly co-occurred, attributing TCR associations to individual alleles was difficult. In a later genetic analysis, a missense DCLRE1C variant was associated with V-gene and J-gene trimming of TCR beta chains, and the association was replicated in an independent cohort. Compared with the roughly 700-donor mean, donors in an Asian-associated ancestry cluster had fewer N-insertions in productive TCRs, according to a later genetic analysis. It was suggested by the authors that the approach could potentially be generalized to other disease states and immunological phenotypes. Sequencing depth was assumed to be roughly uniform across donors in the presence/absence analyses, though that assumption may not hold. In both the original and validation cohorts, the classifier was reported to diagnose cytomegalovirus status with high specificity and sensitivity. Because some donors lacked HLA typing at each locus, the association tests relied only on the typed subset.

The TCR originated in a middle-aged man in good health and CMV-seronegative. Sequencing input: PBMCs.

The nucleotide sequence is given as TGTGCCAGCAGCTTAGGGGGGGGAATCTACGAGCAGTACTTC. It encodes CASSLGGGIYEQYF. The rearrangement joined TRBV7-2 to TRBJ2-7; the central 7 bases match TRBD2. The CDR3 holds 14 amino acids from the cysteine to the phenylalanine. Of all the DNA, just the CDR3 is kept, 42 bases in frame from base 1. V is pruned by 1 base and J by 3 bases, leaving 3 bases of the junction without a gene match. Taken from the germline V gene, the CDR1 and CDR2 loops are SGHTA and FQGNSA.